A selection of T cell receptor beta chains follows, all from one sample in a study of early T cells in non-severe SARS-CoV-2 infection. TCRdb reprocessed the 5' RACE reads with MiXCR, giving one entry per CDR3 protein. This table holds 100,000 to 130,000 distinct CDR3 sequences, roughly 11% found once. Sample: whole blood. The origin of the receptors is an adult who was a healthcare worker with PCR-confirmed SARS-CoV-2 infection or an uninfected control (not recorded which). Each CDR3 is given with its conserved first and last residue. Fields, in order: CDR3 length, D gene, J gene, V gene, clone size, CDR3 protein, CDR3 DNA. D genes are given only for firm matches. Only part of the rows carry a size: once, few, many, or a class if the clone is expanded.

15 . TRBJ2-3 TRBV6-5 . CASSLGRLSTDTQYF TGTGCCAGCAGTTTGGGACGGCTTAGCACAGATACGCAGTATTTT
11 . TRBJ2-5 TRBV7-9 many CASSSFETQYF TGTGCCAGCAGCTCGTTCGAGACCCAGTACTTC
15 TRBD2 TRBJ2-3 TRBV20-1 many CSASNAGGRRDTQYF TGCAGTGCTAGTAACGCGGGAGGTCGCCGGGATACGCAGTATTTT
15 . TRBJ2-1 TRBV30 few CAWSKISSSYNEQFF TGTGCCTGGAGTAAAATCTCCAGCTCCTACAATGAGCAGTTCTTC
15 . TRBJ2-4 TRBV18 . CASSPGRQAGNIQYF TGTGCCAGCTCACCAGGCCGGCAGGCGGGGAACATTCAGTACTTC
11 . TRBJ1-2 TRBV6-1 . CAGGASYGYTF TGTGCCGGTGGGGCGTCCTATGGCTACACCTTC
15 . TRBJ1-2 TRBV7-2 many CASSVMPGHPYGYTF TGTGCCAGCAGCGTGATGCCGGGACACCCCTATGGCTACACCTTC
16 . TRBJ2-1 TRBV9 . CASSRPGAGNYNEQFF TGTGCCAGCAGCCGGCCAGGGGCAGGGAACTACAATGAGCAGTTCTTC
14 TRBD2 TRBJ2-1 TRBV7-2 few CASSELAGYNEQFF TGTGCCAGCAGCGAACTAGCGGGGTACAATGAGCAGTTCTTC
14 TRBD2 TRBJ2-5 TRBV7-9 many CASSLQGGEETQYF TGTGCCAGCAGCTTACAGGGAGGGGAAGAGACCCAGTACTTC
11 . TRBJ2-1 TRBV29-1 . CSVDSAGEQFF TGCAGCGTAGACTCAGCAGGTGAGCAGTTCTTC
14 . TRBJ2-7 TRBV19 many CASSPGFVSYEQYF TGTGCCAGTAGTCCAGGGTTCGTCTCATACGAGCAGTACTTC
14 . TRBJ2-1 TRBV28 many CASSWRDRGNEQFF TGTGCCAGCAGTTGGAGGGATCGAGGGAATGAGCAGTTCTTC
15 . TRBJ1-2 TRBV6-2/TRBV6-3 many CASSNRQLTFYGYTF TGTGCCAGCAGTAACCGACAGCTTACGTTTTATGGCTACACCTTC
15 . TRBJ1-4 TRBV16 many CASSQLGSTNEKLFF TGTGCCAGCAGCCAATTGGGATCAACTAATGAAAAACTGTTTTTT
17 . TRBJ2-1 TRBV3-1 few CASSQDPPGAPPNEQFF TGTGCCAGCAGCCAAGATCCCCCGGGGGCCCCTCCCAATGAGCAGTTCTTC
12 . TRBJ2-7 TRBV18 many CASSQLRDEQYF TGTGCCAGCTCCCAACTTAGGGACGAGCAGTACTTC
12 TRBD1 TRBJ2-7 TRBV2 . CAIGTGTYEQYF TGTGCCATCGGGACAGGGACCTACGAGCAGTACTTC
14 . TRBJ2-3 TRBV28 . CASSLARHTDTQYF TGTGCCAGCAGTTTAGCACGCCACACAGATACGCAGTATTTT
16 TRBD2 TRBJ2-2 TRBV28 . CASSLAGASGNGELFF TGTGCCAGCAGCCTAGCGGGGGCGAGTGGGAACGGGGAGCTGTTTTTT
12 TRBD2 TRBJ2-5 TRBV29-1 many CSVGTSGETQYF TGCAGCGTTGGTACTAGCGGAGAGACCCAGTACTTC
14 . TRBJ2-1 TRBV24-1 . CATSDLTSADEQFF TGTGCCACCAGTGATTTGACTAGTGCGGATGAGCAGTTCTTC
15 . TRBJ2-7 TRBV6-5 few CASSYSGDRSYEQYF TGTGCCAGCAGTTACTCCGGGGATAGGTCCTACGAGCAGTACTTC
16 TRBD2 TRBJ2-3 TRBV7-9 few CASSHRRGSDRDTQYF TGTGCCAGCAGCCATCGTCGCGGGAGCGATCGAGATACGCAGTATTTT
12 . TRBJ2-1 TRBV5-1 many CATGEGGNEQFF TGCGCCACCGGAGAAGGGGGCAATGAGCAGTTCTTC
13 . TRBJ2-3 TRBV7-2 . CASSLYGTDTQYF TGTGCCAGCAGCTTATATGGCACAGATACGCAGTATTTT
19 . TRBJ2-3 TRBV21-1 . CASSKDERGRGASTDTQYF TGTGCCAGCAGCAAAGACGAACGTGGGCGCGGCGCTAGCACAGATACGCAGTATTTT
13 . TRBJ1-5 TRBV15 many CATSRDSYQPQHF TGTGCCACCAGCAGAGATTCTTATCAGCCCCAGCATTTT
19 TRBD1 TRBJ1-4 TRBV20-1 . CSAGKKGQGADSSSEKLFF TGCAGTGCTGGAAAAAAAGGACAGGGGGCTGACTCCTCTAGTGAAAAACTGTTTTTT